This T cell receptor (beta chain) was observed in a study of cytomegalovirus exposure and HLA in healthy donors. The germline V gene has CDR1 SGHRS and CDR2 YFSETQ. Trimming cost V 4 bases and J 2 bases, with 8 bases left between them. The CDR3 totals 13 residues. PCR was performed using 60 Vbeta and 13 Jbeta primers. Some clones are missing from TCRdb's copy, which holds only in-frame ones; the method was immunoSEQ multiplex PCR. Among around 200,000 clones listed, over 75% were seen once. The sample comprised PBMCs. The receptor was isolated from a woman between 45 and 65 years old in good health and CMV-seronegative. The chain links TRBV5-1 to TRBJ2-3; no firm D call. The CDR3 protein is CASSPTNTDTQYF. For the CDR3, the DNA is TGCGCCAGCAGCCCCACTAACACAGATACGCAGTATTTT.